This TCR beta chain was documented in a study of shared clonotypes between healthy human individuals (dated by TCRdb to between 2020 and 2021). Looking at the study overall: The cohort included three men and a couple of women between 18 and 49 years of age. To estimate repertoire size and how much clonotype sharing occurs between individuals, the study deeply sequenced the blood TCR repertoires of 4 to 6 healthy adults. Per donor, three plates each were used for CD4 naive and CD4 memory, two for CD8 naive, and one for CD8 memory. To increase sequencing depth and limit assay-specific biases, different laboratories used diverse techniques to prepare libraries and sequence TCR repertoires. Each donor's leukapheresis produced roughly between about 0.9 and 9.5 billion PBMCs.

This clone was counted a single time. Its antigen has not been determined. No base qualities exist here, and no much larger clone lies one base off it. Using the deep immunoSEQ assay, TCR CDR3 regions were amplified from genomic DNA by multiplex PCR. For each cell subset, the extracted genomic DNA was distributed evenly across all wells of several immunoSEQ 96-well plates, and each plate served as one replicate. For sorted subsets, approximately 0.2 ug of genomic DNA, equivalent to 25,000 to 35,000 T cell genomes, went into each replicate PCR. The purified libraries were quantified using a Qubit 3.0 fluorometer, sized with a Bioanalyzer 2100, and then quantified again using the KAPA Library Quantification kit. A separate single-read 150-cycle Illumina NextSeq 550 flow cell was used to sequence each immunoSEQ 96-well plate. Under the source paper's analysis protocol: Because the immunoSEQ output held only junctional sequences and lacked quality scores, the filtering could not match the filtering applied to full-length reads. To assign V/J genes and CDR3, sequences were annotated using PyIR, a Python wrapper for IgBLAST v1.9, with IMGT germline references. Any read was removed if the V/J assignment was weak (E-value above 1e-6), the CDR3 was missing, or the read contained stop codons, out-of-frame junctions, or ambiguous translated residues. V3J clonotypes were defined as sequences sharing an identical inferred V gene, J gene, and CDR3 amino acid sequence. Percentage overlap between repertoires was calculated by dividing the number of shared unique clonotypes by the size of the smaller repertoire. Repertoire richness was assessed with RTK rarefaction, the Chao1 estimator, and Recon v2.1 estimates of unobserved clonotypes. Generation probabilities for all TCRbeta clonotypes obtained by the gDNA method from four donors were computed using OLGA. The immuneACCESS repertoire file appears here via TCRdb, limited to in-frame rearrangements. These files lack a portion of the clones; in checked studies, under half of the deficit traces to unresolved V genes, and the cause of the others is not known. That table furnishes V, J and clone size, whereas the DNA furnished D and trimming. Counted in this sample were more than 2,000,000 clones; around 94% of them appeared once. The ten largest make up roughly 0.13% of the sample.

What the work shows at the level of the full study, not this receptor alone: When a handful of donors were compared, the shared fraction of clonotypes was about 5% for naive CD4, over 3% for naive CD8, about 2.5% for memory CD4, and around 0.37% for memory CD8. Sampling was restricted to blood, and TCR repertoires in tissues likely differ from the TCR repertoires found in blood. Naive subsets generally had larger estimated clonotype richness than memory subsets did. Higher generation probabilities were observed for clonotypes shared by all four sorted-subset donors than for non-shared clonotypes. The genetic and exposure-history diversity represented was limited by the small number of donors. Incomplete sequencing was indicated by rarefaction of sorted-subset datasets, despite the large sequencing depth. Pairwise subsampling led to the expectation that sequencing depth would affect the degree of clonotype sharing among donors.

V gives up 0 bases and J gives up 10 bases, and the segment between their germline ends measures 13 bases. The germline V gene (reference sequence) supplies CDR1 SGHNT and CDR2 YYREEE. Reading from cysteine to phenylalanine, the CDR3 counts 13 amino acids. The CDR3 DNA has 39 bases and is translated from base 1. The donors were healthy, HIV-negative adults with no recently reported acute infections or vaccinations. Only Caucasian adults living in Nashville, Tennessee, USA were represented among the donors. Magnetic negative selection was used to enrich CD4+ T cells, after which naive cells were positively selected on CD45RA and the negative fraction became the memory subset. Blood was obtained by leukapheresis, after which PBMCs were separated by Ficoll-Histopaque density gradient centrifugation and cryopreserved in liquid nitrogen vapor phase. Analytical flow cytometry was used to check the purity and quantity of every magnetically sorted T cell population. Genomic DNA was isolated from every sorted fraction and measured by UV absorbance on a Nanodrop 2000c.

The sequencing sample was made of naive CD4+ T cells sorted from blood. The sample's cell subset or site, from its label and the paper: CD45RA+ positively selected. The sequence was obtained from a man aged 18 to 30 in good health. The chain is made from TRBV5-4 and TRBJ1-1; the D gene is perhaps TRBD1, on 5 matching bases. The CDR3 reads CASSLAGIATAFF. The sequenced DNA is TGTGCCAGCAGCTTGGCAGGGATCGCTACAGCTTTCTTT.